This is a list of T cell receptor beta chains from one sample in a study of response to subunit inactivated influenza vaccine. TCRdb re-called the RT-PCR reads with MiXCR, one entry per CDR3 protein. There are some 800,000 distinct CDR3 sequences in the sample; around 21% occur only once, and 10% to 13% lies in the top ten. This specimen consisted of PBMCs from blood, obtained 5 days after vaccination. The receptors stem from a man aged 50-60 years who received an inactivated influenza vaccine. The CDR3 runs from the conserved cysteine through the conserved F or W. Each record gives: D gene, V gene, clone size, CDR3 length, J gene, CDR3 protein, CDR3 DNA. D genes are given only for firm matches. Size is stated for part of the rows, as once, few or many counts, or as a class when the clone is expanded.

D gene: NA; V gene: TRBV20-1; clone size: NA; CDR3 length: 14; J gene: TRBJ1-1; CDR3 protein: CSARSGAGNTEAFF; CDR3 DNA: TGCAGTGCTAGAAGTGGGGCTGGGAACACTGAAGCTTTCTTT
D gene: TRBD1; V gene: TRBV29-1; clone size: few; CDR3 length: 10; J gene: TRBJ1-1; CDR3 protein: CSAQTGETFF; CDR3 DNA: TGCAGCGCCCAGACAGGGGAAACTTTCTTT
D gene: TRBD1; V gene: TRBV29-1; clone size: NA; CDR3 length: 14; J gene: TRBJ1-2; CDR3 protein: CSATEDRGFAGYNF; CDR3 DNA: TGCAGCGCGACAGAGGACAGGGGTTTCGCTGGCTACAACTTC
D gene: NA; V gene: TRBV3-1; clone size: NA; CDR3 length: 16; J gene: TRBJ2-3; CDR3 protein: CASSQDLGATTDTQYF; CDR3 DNA: TGTGCCAGCAGCCAAGATCTGGGGGCGACGACAGATACGCAGTATTTT
D gene: NA; V gene: TRBV6-2/TRBV6-3; clone size: few; CDR3 length: 14; J gene: TRBJ2-7; CDR3 protein: CASSQTTGSYEQYF; CDR3 DNA: TGTGCCAGCAGCCAGACTACAGGGTCCTACGAGCAGTACTTC
D gene: TRBD2; V gene: TRBV12-3/TRBV12-4; clone size: NA; CDR3 length: 16; J gene: TRBJ2-3; CDR3 protein: CASRTIRGRKTDTQYF; CDR3 DNA: TGTGCCAGCAGAACTATTCGCGGGAGGAAGACAGATACGCAGTATTTT
D gene: TRBD2; V gene: TRBV10-3; clone size: NA; CDR3 length: 14; J gene: TRBJ2-3; CDR3 protein: CAIGTSGSPDTQYF; CDR3 DNA: TGTGCCATTGGGACTAGCGGGAGTCCCGATACGCAGTATTTT
D gene: NA; V gene: TRBV3-1; clone size: few; CDR3 length: 15; J gene: TRBJ2-7; CDR3 protein: CASSQSLQGRYEQYF; CDR3 DNA: TGTGCCAGCAGCCAAAGCCTACAGGGGAGGTACGAGCAGTACTTC
D gene: NA; V gene: TRBV12-3/TRBV12-4; clone size: many; CDR3 length: 14; J gene: TRBJ2-1; CDR3 protein: CASSPRTSYNEQFF; CDR3 DNA: TGTGCCAGCAGCCCGCGGACCTCCTACAATGAGCAGTTCTTC
D gene: NA; V gene: TRBV4-2; clone size: NA; CDR3 length: 14; J gene: TRBJ2-3; CDR3 protein: CASSRNRDSDTQYF; CDR3 DNA: TGTGCCAGCAGCCGAAACAGGGATTCGGATACGCAGTATTTT
D gene: TRBD2; V gene: TRBV20-1; clone size: NA; CDR3 length: 15; J gene: TRBJ2-1; CDR3 protein: CSAPSGGHSYNEQFF; CDR3 DNA: TGCAGTGCTCCTAGCGGGGGGCACTCCTACAATGAGCAGTTCTTC
D gene: TRBD1; V gene: TRBV12-3/TRBV12-4; clone size: NA; CDR3 length: 12; J gene: TRBJ2-7; CDR3 protein: CVSSFGTGEQYF; CDR3 DNA: TGTGTCAGCAGTTTTGGGACAGGGGAGCAGTACTTC
D gene: NA; V gene: TRBV28; clone size: few; CDR3 length: 12; J gene: TRBJ2-7; CDR3 protein: CASSLGQSEQYF; CDR3 DNA: TGTGCCAGCAGTTTAGGTCAGAGCGAGCAGTACTTC
D gene: NA; V gene: TRBV4-1; clone size: NA; CDR3 length: 13; J gene: TRBJ1-1; CDR3 protein: CASSQVEGSEAFF; CDR3 DNA: TGCGCCAGCAGCCAAGTGGAGGGGTCTGAAGCTTTCTTT
D gene: TRBD1; V gene: TRBV5-1; clone size: NA; CDR3 length: 14; J gene: TRBJ1-2; CDR3 protein: CASSSSRDSHGYTF; CDR3 DNA: TGCGCCAGCAGCTCGTCCCGGGACAGTCATGGCTACACCTTC
D gene: NA; V gene: TRBV5-6; clone size: NA; CDR3 length: 14; J gene: TRBJ2-7; CDR3 protein: CASSNSGRPYEQYF; CDR3 DNA: TGTGCCAGCAGCAATAGCGGAAGACCCTACGAGCAGTACTTC
D gene: TRBD1; V gene: TRBV7-4; clone size: few; CDR3 length: 15; J gene: TRBJ2-5; CDR3 protein: CASSLGDSSQETQYF; CDR3 DNA: TGTGCCAGCAGCTTAGGGGACAGCTCTCAAGAGACCCAGTACTTC
D gene: TRBD1; V gene: TRBV20-1; clone size: NA; CDR3 length: 19; J gene: TRBJ2-3; CDR3 protein: CSARVQGAPISLSTDTQYF; CDR3 DNA: TGCAGTGCTAGAGTTCAGGGGGCACCCATCTCTCTTAGCACAGATACGCAGTATTTT
D gene: NA; V gene: TRBV4-1; clone size: NA; CDR3 length: 15; J gene: TRBJ1-6; CDR3 protein: CASSQVDSNNSPLHF; CDR3 DNA: TGCGCCAGCAGCCAAGTAGACAGCAATAATTCACCCCTCCACTTT
D gene: TRBD1; V gene: TRBV7-8; clone size: NA; CDR3 length: 14; J gene: TRBJ1-5; CDR3 protein: CASSSKTGDQPQHF; CDR3 DNA: TGTGCCAGCAGCTCTAAGACAGGGGATCAGCCCCAGCATTTT
D gene: NA; V gene: TRBV9; clone size: NA; CDR3 length: 15; J gene: TRBJ2-5; CDR3 protein: CASTFRGGVGETQYF; CDR3 DNA: TGTGCCAGCACCTTCAGAGGAGGGGTCGGAGAGACCCAGTACTTC
D gene: TRBD2; V gene: TRBV12-3/TRBV12-4; clone size: NA; CDR3 length: 13; J gene: TRBJ2-1; CDR3 protein: CASTLAGNNEQFF; CDR3 DNA: TGTGCCAGCACCCTAGCGGGAAACAATGAGCAGTTCTTC
D gene: NA; V gene: TRBV30; clone size: few; CDR3 length: 10; J gene: TRBJ2-1; CDR3 protein: CAWSGGPIYF; CDR3 DNA: TGTGCCTGGAGTGGAGGCCCGATTTACTTC
D gene: NA; V gene: TRBV12-3/TRBV12-4; clone size: NA; CDR3 length: 15; J gene: TRBJ2-7; CDR3 protein: CASSSVTVKPYEQYF; CDR3 DNA: TGTGCCAGCAGTTCCGTCACTGTAAAACCCTACGAGCAGTACTTC
D gene: NA; V gene: TRBV12-3/TRBV12-4; clone size: few; CDR3 length: 13; J gene: TRBJ2-1; CDR3 protein: CASSPRGHDEQFF; CDR3 DNA: TGTGCCAGCAGCCCCCGGGGGCACGATGAGCAGTTCTTC
D gene: TRBD2; V gene: TRBV25-1; clone size: NA; CDR3 length: 13; J gene: TRBJ2-5; CDR3 protein: CASSEGGGAAQYF; CDR3 DNA: TGTGCCAGCAGTGAAGGCGGGGGAGCGGCCCAGTACTTC
D gene: TRBD2; V gene: TRBV6-5; clone size: NA; CDR3 length: 14; J gene: TRBJ2-7; CDR3 protein: CASSSGLAVGEQYF; CDR3 DNA: TGTGCCAGCAGTTCAGGACTAGCTGTGGGGGAGCAGTACTTC
D gene: TRBD1; V gene: TRBV7-3; clone size: few; CDR3 length: 15; J gene: TRBJ2-2; CDR3 protein: CASSNVQGATGELFF; CDR3 DNA: TGTGCCAGCAGCAACGTACAGGGGGCCACCGGGGAGCTGTTTTTT
D gene: NA; V gene: TRBV12-3/TRBV12-4; clone size: few; CDR3 length: 14; J gene: TRBJ2-3; CDR3 protein: CASSSEIRTDTQYF; CDR3 DNA: TGTGCCAGCAGTTCTGAGATCCGCACAGATACGCAGTATTTT
D gene: NA; V gene: TRBV18; clone size: NA; CDR3 length: 13; J gene: TRBJ2-1; CDR3 protein: CASSTQGLNEQFF; CDR3 DNA: TGTGCCAGCTCAACACAGGGTCTGAATGAGCAGTTCTTC
D gene: NA; V gene: TRBV5-4; clone size: few; CDR3 length: 14; J gene: TRBJ2-3; CDR3 protein: CASSFKFSTDTQYF; CDR3 DNA: TGTGCCAGCAGCTTTAAATTCTCCACAGATACGCAGTATTTT
D gene: NA; V gene: TRBV10-3; clone size: NA; CDR3 length: 13; J gene: TRBJ2-7; CDR3 protein: CAIRTDAVYEQYF; CDR3 DNA: TGTGCCATCAGAACGGACGCAGTCTACGAGCAGTACTTC
D gene: NA; V gene: TRBV7-9; clone size: many; CDR3 length: 16; J gene: TRBJ2-1; CDR3 protein: CASSLPHRISNNEQFF; CDR3 DNA: TGTGCCAGCAGCTTACCCCACCGCATTAGCAACAATGAGCAGTTCTTC
D gene: NA; V gene: TRBV7-2; clone size: NA; CDR3 length: 13; J gene: TRBJ2-2; CDR3 protein: CASSSDLPRELFF; CDR3 DNA: TGTGCCAGCAGCTCTGACCTACCTAGGGAGCTGTTTTTT
D gene: NA; V gene: TRBV4-2; clone size: few; CDR3 length: 14; J gene: TRBJ2-5; CDR3 protein: CASSQAGGAKTQYF; CDR3 DNA: TGTGCCAGCAGCCAAGCCGGGGGCGCGAAGACCCAGTACTTC
D gene: NA; V gene: TRBV6-5; clone size: NA; CDR3 length: 15; J gene: TRBJ1-2; CDR3 protein: CASSYGLGRSYGYTF; CDR3 DNA: TGTGCCAGCAGTTACGGTTTGGGACGGTCCTATGGCTACACCTTC
D gene: TRBD2; V gene: TRBV20-1; clone size: NA; CDR3 length: 15; J gene: TRBJ2-1; CDR3 protein: CSARISGTSYNEQFF; CDR3 DNA: TGCAGTGCTAGAATTAGCGGGACCTCCTACAATGAGCAGTTCTTC
D gene: NA; V gene: TRBV6-1; clone size: NA; CDR3 length: 13; J gene: TRBJ1-2; CDR3 protein: CASRWTWGYGYTF; CDR3 DNA: TGTGCCAGCAGGTGGACATGGGGCTATGGCTACACCTTC
D gene: TRBD2; V gene: TRBV11-2; clone size: many; CDR3 length: 16; J gene: TRBJ2-7; CDR3 protein: CASTEIGLAGEYEQYF; CDR3 DNA: TGTGCCAGCACCGAGATAGGGCTAGCGGGAGAGTACGAGCAGTACTTC
D gene: TRBD2; V gene: TRBV5-1; clone size: few; CDR3 length: 16; J gene: TRBJ2-1; CDR3 protein: CASSLVLAGGYNEQFF; CDR3 DNA: TGCGCCAGCAGCTTGGTCTTAGCGGGGGGTTACAATGAGCAGTTCTTC
D gene: TRBD2; V gene: TRBV3-1; clone size: once; CDR3 length: 17; J gene: TRBJ2-1; CDR3 protein: CASSQPGGTSGRNEQFF; CDR3 DNA: TGTGCCAGCAGCCAACCTGGCGGGACTAGCGGGCGCAATGAGCAGTTCTTC
D gene: TRBD1; V gene: TRBV27; clone size: NA; CDR3 length: 16; J gene: TRBJ2-2; CDR3 protein: CASSFIGGPSTGELFF; CDR3 DNA: TGTGCCAGCAGTTTCATAGGGGGCCCATCAACCGGGGAGCTGTTTTTT
D gene: NA; V gene: TRBV6-2/TRBV6-3; clone size: NA; CDR3 length: 17; J gene: TRBJ2-3; CDR3 protein: CASMSPGTDPSTDTQYF; CDR3 DNA: TGTGCCAGCATGAGTCCCGGGACTGATCCTAGCACAGATACGCAGTATTTT
D gene: NA; V gene: TRBV2; clone size: NA; CDR3 length: 13; J gene: TRBJ2-3; CDR3 protein: CASLGLETDTQYF; CDR3 DNA: TGTGCCAGCCTTGGACTTGAAACAGATACGCAGTATTTT
D gene: TRBD2; V gene: TRBV2; clone size: NA; CDR3 length: 17; J gene: TRBJ2-3; CDR3 protein: CASKHREVLASTDTQYF; CDR3 DNA: TGTGCCAGCAAGCACCGGGAGGTCCTAGCGAGCACAGATACGCAGTATTTT
D gene: TRBD1; V gene: TRBV12-3/TRBV12-4; clone size: NA; CDR3 length: 16; J gene: TRBJ2-3; CDR3 protein: CASSPGTGRSTDTQYF; CDR3 DNA: TGTGCCAGCAGTCCGGGGACAGGGCGAAGCACAGATACGCAGTATTTT
D gene: NA; V gene: TRBV12-3/TRBV12-4; clone size: NA; CDR3 length: 13; J gene: TRBJ2-1; CDR3 protein: CASSFLRDNEQFF; CDR3 DNA: TGTGCCAGCAGTTTCCTACGGGACAATGAGCAGTTCTTC
D gene: TRBD1; V gene: TRBV28; clone size: NA; CDR3 length: 17; J gene: TRBJ2-7; CDR3 protein: CASSFRQGAKFNYEQYF; CDR3 DNA: TGTGCCAGCAGTTTCCGTCAGGGGGCGAAATTTAATTACGAGCAGTACTTC
D gene: TRBD1; V gene: TRBV20-1; clone size: NA; CDR3 length: 14; J gene: TRBJ1-1; CDR3 protein: CSARAGGAITEAFF; CDR3 DNA: TGCAGTGCTAGGGCAGGGGGGGCAATCACTGAAGCTTTCTTT
D gene: TRBD2; V gene: TRBV4-2; clone size: many; CDR3 length: 14; J gene: TRBJ2-5; CDR3 protein: CASSQVGLEETQYF; CDR3 DNA: TGTGCCAGCAGCCAAGTAGGACTAGAAGAGACCCAGTACTTC
D gene: NA; V gene: TRBV2; clone size: few; CDR3 length: 10; J gene: TRBJ2-1; CDR3 protein: CASSGGEQFF; CDR3 DNA: TGTGCCAGCAGTGGAGGGGAGCAGTTCTTC
D gene: NA; V gene: TRBV25-1; clone size: few; CDR3 length: 13; J gene: TRBJ2-2; CDR3 protein: CASTPPGPGELFF; CDR3 DNA: TGTGCCAGCACCCCCCCCGGCCCCGGGGAGCTGTTTTTT
D gene: NA; V gene: TRBV4-3; clone size: few; CDR3 length: 16; J gene: TRBJ2-1; CDR3 protein: CASSSGAMTSYNEQFF; CDR3 DNA: TGCGCCAGCAGCTCAGGGGCGATGACCTCCTACAATGAGCAGTTCTTC
D gene: TRBD1; V gene: TRBV6-5; clone size: once; CDR3 length: 15; J gene: TRBJ2-7; CDR3 protein: CASSYGQGKGYEQYF; CDR3 DNA: TGTGCCAGCAGTTACGGACAGGGGAAAGGCTACGAGCAGTACTTC
D gene: NA; V gene: TRBV20-1; clone size: NA; CDR3 length: 15; J gene: TRBJ2-4; CDR3 protein: CSARVIQGAKNIQYF; CDR3 DNA: TGCAGTGCTAGAGTGATTCAGGGAGCCAAAAACATTCAGTACTTC
D gene: TRBD1; V gene: TRBV5-1; clone size: few; CDR3 length: 14; J gene: TRBJ2-3; CDR3 protein: CASSYRTGGDTQYF; CDR3 DNA: TGCGCCAGCAGCTACCGGACAGGGGGGGATACGCAGTATTTT
D gene: NA; V gene: TRBV7-2; clone size: NA; CDR3 length: 15; J gene: TRBJ1-1; CDR3 protein: CASSHLTWRNAEAFF; CDR3 DNA: TGTGCCAGCAGCCACCTAACTTGGAGGAACGCTGAAGCTTTCTTT
D gene: NA; V gene: TRBV10-3; clone size: NA; CDR3 length: 13; J gene: TRBJ2-1; CDR3 protein: CAISGLEDQEQFF; CDR3 DNA: TGTGCCATCAGTGGACTAGAGGACCAAGAGCAGTTCTTC
D gene: TRBD1; V gene: TRBV29-1; clone size: few; CDR3 length: 12; J gene: TRBJ1-2; CDR3 protein: CSVRTGKGGYTF; CDR3 DNA: TGCAGCGTCCGGACAGGGAAGGGCGGCTACACCTTC